Below are 26 T cell receptor beta chains sequenced from a single sample in a study of T cell responses to AZD1222 COVID-19 vaccine. The data were produced by immunoSEQ multiplex PCR, yet TCRdb's version contains in-frame clones alone and is incomplete. The sample lists 200,000 or so clones, approximately 94% occurring once. This specimen was peripheral blood, taken 28 days after the second AZD1222 dose. The receptor set was obtained from an adult who received the AZD1222 COVID-19 vaccine.

Only a few counts were recorded for this clone. The rearrangement uses TRBV30 and TRBJ1-1, with 10 bases identical to TRBD1. Germline values: CDR1 GTSNPN, CDR2 SVGIG (reference sequence). The CDR3 length is 16 residues. V shed 1 base and J 2 bases; nucleotides not matched to a gene: 7. The CDR3 DNA reads TGTGCCTGGAGTGGCGGGGGGACAGGGGTAAACACTGAAGCTTTCTTT. Its translation: CAWSGGGTGVNTEAFF.

The chain uses TRBV6-5 and TRBJ2-3; perhaps TRBD1 as D (6 bases). Germline V gene data show CDR1 as MNHEY and CDR2 as SVGAGI. This CDR3 is built from 15 residues. Trimming pared 6 bases from V and 2 bases from J, leaving 15 bases between. The CDR3 DNA is TGTGCCAGCAGGTCCACAGGGCTAGTCACAGATACGCAGTATTTT. This encodes CASRSTGLVTDTQYF.

V is TRBV12-3 or TRBV12-4 and J is TRBJ1-6, with D unresolved. V was clipped by 5 bases and J by 8 bases, with 7 bases between them. The CDR3 sequence is 12 residues long. The CDR3 is CASSLQYSPLHF. As DNA, the CDR3 is TGTGCCAGCAGTCTCCAATATTCACCCCTCCACTTT.

The chain combines TRBV28 with TRBJ1-2, with a possible D match to TRBD1 (5 bases). This CDR3 has 13 amino acids. Germline CDR1 MDHEN, CDR2 SYDVKM. Trimming removed 5 bases from V and 7 bases from J, with 14 bases in between. The CDR3 sequence is CASSPPGFGGYTF. CDR3 coding DNA: TGTGCCAGCAGTCCCCCAGGGTTCGGTGGCTACACCTTC.

The chain uses TRBV3-1 (or the pseudogene TRBV3-2) and TRBJ1-1; the D gene is possibly TRBD1 (6 bases). Germline CDR1 and CDR2: LGHDT and YNNKEL (reference sequence). The germline V and J ends were trimmed by 1 base and 6 bases, with 12 bases remaining between them. The CDR3 loop spans 14 amino acids. The CDR3 region has the DNA TGTGCCAGCAGCCAAGTTAGTTCAGGGGCTGAAGCTTTCTTT. This gives the protein CASSQVSSGAEAFF.

The rearrangement joins TRBV27 to TRBJ1-2, with no clear D. There are 15 residues in the CDR3. Trimming stripped 5 bases from V and 4 bases from J, with 17 bases between. Germline CDR1 MNHEY, CDR2 SMNVEV (reference sequence). The CDR3 loop reads CASSTLLGLGYGYTF. The CDR3 DNA reads as TGTGCCAGCAGTACGCTATTGGGCTTGGGCTATGGCTACACCTTC.

The rearrangement uses TRBV27 and TRBJ2-7; a weak D match, TRBD2 (6 bases). The germline V gene has CDR1 MNHEY and CDR2 SMNVEV (reference sequence). V was clipped by 1 base and J by 3 bases, with 13 bases between them. This CDR3 has 15 residues. DNA for the CDR3: TGTGCCAGCAGTTTATTCACGGGAGAGTACTACGAGCAGTACTTC. Translation gives CASSLFTGEYYEQYF.

Notes on this clone: Relative to the germline gene, one junction end is altered; a read error may explain this. V gene TRBV5-1 combines with J gene TRBJ1-2; D remains unclear. This CDR3 spans 11 amino acids. The V gene's germline CDR1 is SGHRS and CDR2 YFSETQ. DNA for the CDR3: TGCGCCAGCAGCTTGGGGGGAGACCTTACGTTC. It codes for CASSLGGDLTF.

This chain connects TRBV27 to TRBJ1-2; tentative D call: TRBD1 (6 bases). V was pared by 3 bases and J by 0 bases, with 11 bases between. The CDR3 runs to 15 residues. Germline CDR1 reads MNHEY; CDR2 reads SMNVEV (reference sequence). The CDR3 DNA is TGTGCCAGCAGTTTGGGGGCCTACACTAACTATGGCTACACCTTC. It encodes CASSLGAYTNYGYTF.

J is TRBJ2-6 and V is TRBV27; no definite D call. Germline lookup yields CDR1 MNHEY and CDR2 SMNVEV (reference sequence). V was pared by 6 bases and J by 4 bases, with 13 bases between. The CDR3 loop spans 15 amino acids. The CDR3 sequence: CASRGLALGANVLTF. The CDR3, as DNA: TGTGCCAGCAGAGGATTGGCGTTGGGGGCCAACGTCCTGACTTTC.

This clone was counted a single time. V and J are TRBV29-1 and TRBJ1-1; D is unresolved. This CDR3 contains 13 residues. Germline CDR1 reads SQVTM; CDR2 reads ANQGSEA. The V gene lost 4 bases and the J gene lost 0 bases, with 9 bases spanning the gap. The CDR3 is CSVVRVLNTEAFF. CDR3 nucleotides: TGCAGCGTTGTTCGGGTCCTGAACACTGAAGCTTTCTTT.

The V and J genes are TRBV5-1 and TRBJ1-2; D is undetermined. The CDR3 length is 14 residues. From germline, CDR1 is SGHRS and CDR2 YFSETQ. Trimming stripped 3 bases from V and 12 bases from J, with 21 bases between. The CDR3 sequence: CASSSGGPSTANTF. DNA of the CDR3: TGCGCCAGCAGCTCCGGAGGTCCCAGCACGGCAAACACCTTC. The full variable domain, in which reference TRBV5-1 and TRBJ1-2 provide the parts outside the CDR3, is KAGVTQTPRYLIKTRGQQVTLSCSPISGHRSVSWYQQTPGQGLQFLFEYFSETQRNKGNFPGRFSGRQFSNSRSEMNVSTLELGDSALYLCASSSGGPSTANTFGSGTRLTVV.

This sequence joins TRBV5-4 and TRBJ2-3; 12 bases align to TRBD2. Trimming removed 2 bases from V and 0 bases from J; junction bases left unmatched: 4. This CDR3 region has 17 residues. The germline V gene has CDR1 SGHNT and CDR2 YYREEE (reference sequence). The DNA for the CDR3 is TGTGCCAGCAGCTTACCTAGCGGGGGGGTAAGCACAGATACGCAGTATTTT. Amino acid sequence: CASSLPSGGVSTDTQYF.

The genes are TRBV10-2 and TRBJ1-2; D uncertain. Germline CDR1 reads WSHSY; CDR2 reads SAAADI. The CDR3 contains 14 residues. With 2 bases removed from V and 0 bases from J, the gap between germline ends came to 7 bases. CDR3 region: CASSEIAANYGYTF. CDR3 sequence (DNA): TGCGCCAGCAGTGAGATAGCCGCTAACTATGGCTACACCTTC.

V gene TRBV4-2 combines with J gene TRBJ1-6, with D hard to call. The CDR3 length is 14 residues. Germline V lookup: CDR1 LGHNA, CDR2 YNFKEQ. Trimming stripped 1 base from V and 5 bases from J, with 6 bases between. The CDR3 bases are TGTGCCAGCAGCCAAGGACCGGATAATTCACCCCTCCACTTT. Its translation: CASSQGPDNSPLHF.

The gene calls are TRBV11-2 and TRBJ2-2; D is unresolved. Germline-derived CDR1 and CDR2 are SGHAT and FQNNGV. Trimming shortened V by 5 bases and J by 3 bases, and 10 bases separated the two germline ends. CDR3 length equals 14 residues. The CDR3 coding sequence is TGTGCCAGCAGCCCCCCTTTGGACACCGGGGAGCTGTTTTTT. This codes for CASSPPLDTGELFF.

J is TRBJ1-1 and V is TRBV7-8; 9 bases match TRBD1. V was clipped by 4 bases and J by 10 bases; unmatched bases: 13. This CDR3 region has 15 residues. The germline V gene has CDR1 SGHVS and CDR2 FQNEAQ. The CDR3 here is CASSSMTGTGSGAFF. DNA of the CDR3: TGTGCCAGCAGCTCAATGACCGGGACAGGGAGTGGAGCTTTCTTT.

This clone was detected once. The chain employs TRBV19 and TRBJ1-5, with unresolved D. V lost 3 bases to trimming and J lost 1 base, with 7 bases between them. Germline CDR1 reads LNHDA; CDR2 reads SQIVND (reference sequence). This CDR3 contains 14 residues. This CDR3 is CASSILQSNQPQHF. The CDR3, as DNA: TGTGCCAGTAGTATTCTACAGAGCAATCAGCCCCAGCATTTT.

This chain links TRBV19 with TRBJ2-5; maybe TRBD2 (6 bases). Trimming removed 3 bases from V and 2 bases from J, with 10 bases in between. Germline V gene lookup returns CDR1 LNHDA and CDR2 SQIVND (reference sequence). This CDR3 spans 14 amino acids. Written as DNA, the CDR3 is TGTGCCAGTAGTATCGTGGGGGGTCAAGAGACCCAGTACTTC. It translates to CASSIVGGQETQYF. The full variable domain, its missing parts supplied by reference TRBV19 and TRBJ2-5, is DGGITQSPKYLFRKEGQNVTLSCEQNLNHDAMYWYRQDPGQGLRLIYYSQIVNDFQKGDIAEGYSVSREKKESFPLTVTSAQKNPTAFYLCASSIVGGQETQYFGPGTRLLVL.

The V and J genes are TRBV9 and TRBJ1-5, with TRBD1 identical over 8 bases. The CDR3 contains 15 residues. In germline, CDR1 is SGDLS, CDR2 YYNGEE. Trimming removed 4 bases from V and 0 bases from J; junction bases left unmatched: 3. The CDR3 protein is CASSPTGGSNQPQHF. The CDR3 DNA is TGTGCCAGCAGCCCAACAGGGGGTAGCAATCAGCCCCAGCATTTT.

This clone was observed a few times. The V and J genes are TRBV12-5 and TRBJ1-1; tentative D call: TRBD1 (6 bases). Trimming shortened V by 7 bases and J by 1 base, and 16 bases separated the two germline ends. The CDR3 totals 15 residues. The germline V gene encodes CDR1 LGHNT and CDR2 FRNRAP. In DNA form, the CDR3 reads TGTGCTAGTGCTTTACTCAGGGGTTCGAACACTGAAGCTTTCTTT. Protein: CASALLRGSNTEAFF.

In the case of this clone: The same CDR3 arises from other DNA sequences in this sample as well. J is TRBJ1-6 and V is TRBV11-2; D is ambiguous. This CDR3 comprises 13 residues. V dropped 1 base and J dropped 8 bases, with 6 bases sitting between them. Germline CDR1 reads SGHAT; CDR2 reads FQNNGV. DNA for the CDR3: TGTGCCAGCAGCTTAGCGACCTATTCACCCCTCCACTTT. Residues: CASSLATYSPLHF.

The chain is built from TRBV7-3 and TRBJ1-5; weak D call: TRBD1 (5 bases). CDR1 SGHTA and CDR2 FQGTGA come from the germline V gene. CDR3 length equals 15 residues. V gave up 5 bases and J gave up 5 bases, with 16 bases separating them. The CDR3 nucleotides are TGTGCCAGCAGCGCCCAGGCAGGGTCGGATCAGCCCCAGCATTTT. Translated, it gives CASSAQAGSDQPQHF.

The V call is TRBV18, the J call TRBJ1-1; D is possibly TRBD1 (5 bases). This CDR3 comprises 15 residues. Germline V lookup: CDR1 KGHSH, CDR2 LQKENI. V gave up 3 bases and J gave up 5 bases, with 16 bases separating them. The CDR3 nucleotides read TGTGCCAGCTCACCCTCGGGGGTAAGTGGGACTGAAGCTTTCTTT. Translating it yields CASSPSGVSGTEAFF.

This chain connects TRBV12-3 or TRBV12-4 to TRBJ1-2; the match to TRBD1 covers 7 bases. V was clipped by 5 bases and J by 6 bases; unmatched bases: 6. The CDR3 extends over 13 amino acids. The CDR3 coding sequence is TGTGCCAGCAGTCCAAGACAGGGCCATGGCTACACCTTC. The encoded protein is CASSPRQGHGYTF.

The rearrangement joins TRBV5-6 to TRBJ1-2; TRBD1 is a possible D gene (6 bases). Looked up from germline, CDR1 is SGHDT and CDR2 is YYEEEE. Trimming cost V 6 bases and J 0 bases, with 18 bases left between them. This CDR3 has 16 residues. The CDR3 loop reads CASNLLPGTTNYGYTF. The CDR3 DNA follows: TGTGCCAGCAACCTCCTCCCTGGGACAACTAACTATGGCTACACCTTC.